The entry below gives a single TCR beta chain sequence along with its context. The data are from a study of T cells after posttransplantation cyclophosphamide. The germline V gene has CDR1 MNHEY and CDR2 SVGAGI. CDR3 length equals 15 residues. Trimming removed 4 bases from V and 3 bases from J; junction bases left unmatched: 2. The assay was immunoSEQ multiplex PCR, and TCRdb's table has in-frame clones only and misses some. The sample carries about 21,000 clones, 80% to 90% recorded once. Methotrexate plus calcineurin inhibitor accompanied controls' myeloablative marrow transplants; sampling was 1 year later.

This TCR was recovered from a female patient aged 25-39 years who received an allogeneic stem cell transplant from an unrelated donor, was CMV-positive, and had acute and chronic GVHD. A subset of T cells may come from the graft donor. The source material was PBMCs, sampled just over 350 days after allogeneic stem cell transplant with calcineurin inhibitor and methotrexate. V is TRBV6-5 and J is TRBJ2-3; 12 bases match TRBD1. The chain's CDR3 is CASSSGQGATDTQYF. The CDR3 bases are TGTGCCAGCAGTTCGGGACAGGGGGCAACAGATACGCAGTATTTT.